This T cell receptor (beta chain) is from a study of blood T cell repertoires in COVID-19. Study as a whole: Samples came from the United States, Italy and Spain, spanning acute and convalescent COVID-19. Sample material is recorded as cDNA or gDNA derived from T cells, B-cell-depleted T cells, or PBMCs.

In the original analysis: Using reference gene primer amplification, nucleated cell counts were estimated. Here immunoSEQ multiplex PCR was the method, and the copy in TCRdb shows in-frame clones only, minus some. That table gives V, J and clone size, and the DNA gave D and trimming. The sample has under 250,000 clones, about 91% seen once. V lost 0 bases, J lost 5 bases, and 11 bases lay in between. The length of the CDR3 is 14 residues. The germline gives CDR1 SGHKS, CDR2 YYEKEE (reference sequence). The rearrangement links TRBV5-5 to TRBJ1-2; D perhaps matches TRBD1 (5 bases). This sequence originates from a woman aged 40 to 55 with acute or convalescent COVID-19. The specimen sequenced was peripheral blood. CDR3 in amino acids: CASSLVVAGYGYTF. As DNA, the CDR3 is TGTGCCAGCAGCTTGGTTGTGGCAGGGTATGGCTACACCTTC.